A single sample gave rise to the 27 T cell receptor beta chains below, sequenced in a study of control samples from healthy donors and cancer patients. Only in-frame clones appear in the TCRdb table, and some are missing; sequencing was by immunoSEQ multiplex PCR. The sample includes about 98,000 clones, approximately 82% of them seen just once. Input material: blood. Every receptor here comes from a man aged 60 to 69 in good health.

The chain couples TRBV4-1 to TRBJ1-5; D remains unclear. The V end was cut by 0 bases, the J end by 0 bases, with 15 bases between. The CDR3 is made up of 18 amino acids. The germline gives CDR1 MGHRA, CDR2 YSYEKL. CDR3 sequence: CASSQELNRGYSNQPQHF. DNA for the CDR3: TGCGCCAGCAGCCAAGAGTTAAACCGGGGTTATAGCAATCAGCCCCAGCATTTT.

The chain combines TRBV5-5 with TRBJ1-1; D gene uncertain. V gave up 1 base and J gave up 1 base, with 14 bases separating them. Germline V gene sequence: CDR1 SGHKS, CDR2 YYEKEE (reference sequence). The CDR3 length is 16 residues. CDR3 amino acids: CASSLFSLSTNTEAFF. The CDR3 region has the DNA TGTGCCAGCAGCTTGTTCAGTTTGTCTACGAACACTGAAGCTTTCTTT.

V and J are TRBV7-6 and TRBJ1-1; 7 bases align to TRBD1. This CDR3 comprises 18 residues. In germline, CDR1 is SGHVS, CDR2 FNYEAQ. V lost 2 bases to trimming and J lost 2 bases; unmatched junction nucleotides: 14. In nucleotides, the CDR3 is TGTGCCAGCAGCTTACTCGGGACAGCGGGCTTTCAAAACACTGAAGCTTTCTTT. As protein: CASSLLGTAGFQNTEAFF.

The V call is TRBV5-6, the J call TRBJ2-3; D gene uncertain. The germline V and J ends were trimmed by 2 bases and 6 bases, with 4 bases remaining between them. Germline assignment: CDR1 SGHDT and CDR2 YYEEEE. This CDR3 comprises 11 residues. The CDR3 protein is CASSFGDTQYF. CDR3 coding DNA: TGTGCCAGCAGCTTTGGCGATACGCAGTATTTT.

The chain carries TRBV20-1 and TRBJ2-1; 7 bases align to TRBD1. CDR3 length: 15 residues. In germline, CDR1 is DFQATT, CDR2 SNEGSKA (reference sequence). The V segment lost 3 bases and the J segment 7 bases; nucleotides outside the gene matches: 12. CDR3 DNA: TGCAGTGCTAGTCGGGGACGCTTACAGGGGAATGAGCAGTTCTTC. Protein sequence: CSASRGRLQGNEQFF.

The J gene is TRBJ2-5, the V gene TRBV19; 8 positions match TRBD1. With V trimmed by 4 bases and J by 1 base, 2 bases remained unmatched. The CDR3 totals 14 residues. Germline V gene sequence: CDR1 LNHDA, CDR2 SQIVND (reference sequence). The chain's CDR3 is CASSRTGLQETQYF. CDR3 nucleotides: TGTGCCAGTAGTAGGACAGGGCTCCAAGAGACCCAGTACTTC.

This clone occurred once. The chain is built from TRBV6-5 and TRBJ2-5; 9 nucleotides line up with TRBD2. J lost 5 bases, V lost 1 base, and 2 bases had no gene match. The CDR3 is 14 residues long. In germline, CDR1 is MNHEY, CDR2 SVGAGI. The CDR3: CASSYYSGGETQYF. For the CDR3, the DNA is TGTGCCAGCAGTTACTATAGCGGGGGTGAGACCCAGTACTTC.

V is TRBV15 and J is TRBJ2-1; the match to TRBD2 covers 7 bases. The V segment lost 4 bases and the J segment 2 bases; nucleotides outside the gene matches: 11. The CDR3 is made up of 17 amino acids. Germline lookup yields CDR1 LNHNV and CDR2 YYDKDF (reference sequence). As DNA, the CDR3 is TGTGCCACCAGCACCCGGGCTAGCGGTAACACCTACAATGAGCAGTTCTTC. This translates into CATSTRASGNTYNEQFF. The variable domain in full, completed from reference TRBV15 and TRBJ2-1, reads DAMVIQNPRYQVTQFGKPVTLSCSQTLNHNVMYWYQQKSSQAPKLLFHYYDKDFNNEADTPDNFQSRRPNTSFCFLDIRSPGLGDTAMYLCATSTRASGNTYNEQFFGPGTRLTVL.

The rearrangement joins TRBV18 to TRBJ2-1, with D tentatively TRBD2 (6 bases). The CDR3 is 15 residues long. Germline CDR1 is KGHSH and CDR2 is LQKENI. Trimming took 0 bases from V and 10 from J, leaving 16 bases between them. The CDR3 loop reads CASSPPSRGTLEQFF. The DNA of the CDR3 is TGTGCCAGCTCACCACCGAGTCGGGGGACCCTGGAGCAGTTCTTC.

The chain couples TRBV5-1 to TRBJ2-3; 14 positions agree with TRBD2. CDR1 is SGHRS and CDR2 is YFSETQ in the germline V gene. CDR3 length: 18 amino acids. V was pared by 5 bases and J by 0 bases, with 8 bases of the junction left unmatched. CDR3 sequence (DNA): TGCGCCAGCAGGGGCCGGGGACTAGCGGGGGCTAGCACAGATACGCAGTATTTT. It yields the protein CASRGRGLAGASTDTQYF.

The chain is built from TRBV5-6 and TRBJ2-5, with D maybe TRBD2 (5 bases). With 3 bases removed from V and 7 bases from J, the gap between germline ends came to 16 bases. The length of the CDR3 is 14 residues. Looked up from germline, CDR1 is SGHDT and CDR2 is YYEEEE. This chain's CDR3 is CASSSTGSPGTQYF. CDR3 nucleotides: TGTGCCAGCAGCTCAACGGGGAGCCCCGGGACCCAGTACTTC. The full variable domain, its missing parts supplied by reference TRBV5-6 and TRBJ2-5, is DAGVTQSPTHLIKTRGQQVTLRCSPKSGHDTVSWYQQALGQGPQFIFQYYEEEERQRGNFPDRFSGHQFPNYSSELNVNALLLGDSALYLCASSSTGSPGTQYFGPGTRLLVL.

The chain recombines TRBV5-4 with TRBJ1-5; D ambiguous. CDR3 length: 14 residues. Germline assignment: CDR1 SGHNT and CDR2 YYREEE (reference sequence). Trimming pared 0 bases from V and 3 bases from J, leaving 7 bases between. CDR3 in amino acids: CASSLDQVNQPQHF. The CDR3 region has the DNA TGTGCCAGCAGCTTGGATCAGGTCAATCAGCCCCAGCATTTT.

The chain links TRBV6-7 to TRBJ2-7; TRBD1 might be the D (6 bases). TRBV6-7 falls under the ORF class, with uncertain function. The CDR3 sequence is 17 residues long. Trimming left V 6 bases short and J 7 bases short, with 28 bases between. Written as DNA, the CDR3 is TGTGCCAGCAGCCACCATAGGACAGACTTGGGACGGTCTGAGCAGTACTTC. This translates into CASSHHRTDLGRSEQYF.

This chain connects TRBV7-6 to TRBJ2-1, with 8 bases that match TRBD2. J gave up 4 bases and V 2 bases, and 7 bases lay outside the gene matches. Per the germline V gene, CDR1 is SGHVS and CDR2 is FNYEAQ. The CDR3 is made up of 16 amino acids. This CDR3 is CASSLPSSGRYNEQFF. For the CDR3, the DNA is TGTGCCAGCAGCTTACCCTCTAGCGGGCGTTACAATGAGCAGTTCTTC.

The chain is built from TRBV9 and TRBJ2-4, with 7 nucleotides matching TRBD2. CDR1 SGDLS and CDR2 YYNGEE come from the germline V gene. Trimming at V came to 0 bases and at J to 6 bases, leaving 9 bases not matched to a gene. The CDR3 runs to 16 residues. The CDR3 sequence: CASSVEGRASPNIQYF. For the CDR3, the DNA is TGTGCCAGCAGCGTAGAAGGGAGGGCCTCCCCAAACATTCAGTACTTC.

Remarks on this clone: One end of the junction fails to match germline, which may point to a read error. The chain employs TRBV11-2 and TRBJ2-5, with D tentatively TRBD2 (6 bases). This CDR3 contains 15 residues. Germline CDR1 reads SGHAT; CDR2 reads FQNNGV. This CDR3 reads CASSLAERRGETQYF. CDR3 in DNA: TGTGCCAGCAGTTTAGCGGAGAGACGCGGGGAGACCCAGTACTTC.

The sample holds one count of this clone. The chain recombines TRBV6-5 with TRBJ2-7; 7 bases map to TRBD2. Germline V CDR1 and CDR2: MNHEY, SVGAGI. CDR3 size: 13 residues. The V segment lost 10 bases and the J segment 3 bases; nucleotides outside the gene matches: 9. CDR3 DNA sequence: TGTGCCACCACCCGGGGGGATTACTACGAGCAGTACTTC. This sequence encodes CATTRGDYYEQYF.

The chain couples TRBV5-4 to TRBJ2-7; no reliable D call. This CDR3 region has 17 residues. V lost 6 bases to trimming and J lost 0 bases, with 22 bases between them. The V gene's germline CDR1 is SGHNT and CDR2 YYREEE (reference sequence). The CDR3: CASKPFLGRQPSYEQYF. CDR3 DNA sequence: TGTGCCAGCAAGCCCTTTCTCGGCCGGCAGCCCTCCTACGAGCAGTACTTC.

The chain is built from TRBV4-1 and TRBJ1-1; TRBD1 matches at 7 bases. Germline V gene sequence: CDR1 MGHRA, CDR2 YSYEKL. V lost 0 bases, J lost 3 bases, and 4 bases stayed unmatched. The CDR3 runs to 15 residues. The CDR3 DNA is TGCGCCAGCAGCCAAGAGAGGGGACAGCACACTGAAGCTTTCTTT. Translating it yields CASSQERGQHTEAFF.

V gene TRBV24-1 combines with J gene TRBJ1-5; D remains unclear. V lost 4 bases, J lost 4 bases, and 7 bases lay in between. Germline V gene sequence: CDR1 KGHDR, CDR2 SFDVKD. This CDR3 region has 13 residues. The CDR3 region is CATSEASNQPQHF. CDR3 bases: TGTGCCACCAGTGAGGCCAGTAATCAGCCCCAGCATTTT.

The rearrangement uses TRBV9 and TRBJ2-2; D possibly corresponds to TRBD2 (6 bases). Germline assignment: CDR1 SGDLS and CDR2 YYNGEE. CDR3 length: 15 residues. The ends were cut back, 4 bases at V and 5 bases at J, with 15 bases in the middle. CDR3 nucleotides: TGTGCCAGCAGCCCGGGGGTTTTGACGACCGGGGAGCTGTTTTTT. Encoded protein: CASSPGVLTTGELFF. The full variable domain, in which reference TRBV9 and TRBJ2-2 provide the parts outside the CDR3, is DSGVTQTPKHLITATGQRVTLRCSPRSGDLSVYWYQQSLDQGLQFLIQYYNGEERAKGNILERFSAQQFPDLHSELNLSSLELGDSALYFCASSPGVLTTGELFFGEGSRLTVL.

The V and J genes are TRBV6-4 and TRBJ2-6; D gene uncertain. The V gene lost 0 bases and the J gene lost 1 base, with 7 bases spanning the gap. This CDR3 spans 16 amino acids. Germline values: CDR1 MRHNA, CDR2 SNTAGT. Here the CDR3 reads CASSDSPGSGANVLTF. Here the CDR3 DNA reads TGTGCCAGCAGTGACTCGCCCGGGTCTGGGGCCAACGTCCTGACTTTC.

Turning to this clone: Other DNA sequences within the sample encode an identical CDR3. V and J are TRBV9 and TRBJ1-1, with 7 nucleotides matching TRBD1. The ends lost 0 bases at V and 1 base at J; junction bases unmatched: 0. Germline CDR1 is SGDLS and CDR2 is YYNGEE. The CDR3 contains 14 residues. CDR3 in DNA: TGTGCCAGCAGCGTAGGACAGGGGAACACTGAAGCTTTCTTT. Amino acids: CASSVGQGNTEAFF.

The chain combines TRBV6-5 with TRBJ2-5, with 10 bases matching TRBD1. The CDR3 runs to 14 residues. The V and J ends lost 6 bases and 5 bases, in that order; junction bases with no gene match: 6. Per germline, CDR1 MNHEY and CDR2 SVGAGI. The CDR3 sequence: CASRDRGNWETQYF. CDR3 nucleotides: TGTGCCAGCAGGGACAGGGGGAATTGGGAGACCCAGTACTTC.

The chain carries TRBV4-1 and TRBJ1-5; 8 bases map to TRBD1. From germline, CDR1 is MGHRA and CDR2 YSYEKL. The CDR3 contains 15 residues. The V segment lost 1 base and the J segment 3 bases; nucleotides outside the gene matches: 2. DNA of the CDR3: TGCGCCAGCAGCCAAGCACAGGGGGACAATCAGCCCCAGCATTTT. Translation: CASSQAQGDNQPQHF.

The genes are TRBV28 and TRBJ1-5, with D perhaps matching TRBD1 (6 bases). Between the trimmed V and J ends, which lost 4 bases and 2 bases, there was a span of 9 bases. CDR3 size: 14 residues. CDR1 is MDHEN, CDR2 SYDVKM, per germline. CDR3 loop: CASSWGLGNQPQHF. CDR3 coding DNA: TGTGCCAGCAGTTGGGGGCTGGGCAATCAGCCCCAGCATTTT.

The chain carries TRBV6-6 and TRBJ1-4; D gene ambiguous. This CDR3 spans 13 amino acids. In germline, CDR1 is MNHNY, CDR2 SVGAGI (reference sequence). V was trimmed by 2 bases and J by 8 bases, leaving 9 bases between them. The CDR3 sequence: CASSYRPGEKLFF. As DNA, the CDR3 is TGTGCCAGCAGTTACCGCCCCGGCGAAAAACTGTTTTTT.